This T cell receptor (beta chain) was found in a study of molecular identifiers for immune sequencing clone quantification. The CDR3 consists of 11 residues. V was clipped by 4 bases and J by 2 bases, with 1 base between them. In this sample, this clonotype is medium-sized. TCRdb used MiXCR to reprocess the PCR reads, holding one entry per CDR3 protein. The sample shows roughly 2,100 distinct CDR3 sequences, approximately 24% of them seen only once. The source is a human donor in good health. Some libraries in this study had Jurkat cell RNA spiked in. The V gene is TRBV12-3 or TRBV12-4, the J gene TRBJ2-3; D ambiguous. Input material: naive CD8+ T cells from blood, with Jurkat cell RNA spiked in. Subset described: FACS-sorted CD8+CD4-CCR7+CD45RA+ naive T cells. CDR3 sequence (DNA): TGTGCCAGCAGTTCCACAGATACGCAGTATTTT. It codes for CASSSTDTQYF.